The T cell receptor beta chain under discussion was sequenced for a study of blood T cell repertoires in COVID-19 (dated by TCRdb to about 2020). The study in broad terms: The collaborator samples originated in the United States, Italy and Spain and spanned the acute and convalescent phases of COVID-19. The prospective study material was composed of cDNA or gDNA derived from T cells, B-cell-depleted T cells, or PBMCs. Subjects who had been exposed to COVID-19, were actively infected with it, or had recovered from it provided the deeply sampled blood TCRbeta repertoires that made up the dataset. A freely available public database, intended as a resource for researchers studying the immune response to SARS-CoV-2, is where the repertoires were released. The samples were drawn from two sources: the first 160 participants of the ongoing ImmuneRACE study, and 1,200 or so subjects contributed by 6 global collaborators. A de-identified subject ID, COVID-19 status, age in years and sex were almost always included in the sample metadata. Where HLA class I and class II types were available, the types were taken from metadata supplied by the sample provider, not from assay-based typing.

Samples from volunteer blood donors who had recovered from COVID-19 were contributed by a second Seattle source. Whole blood was collected in K2EDTA tubes by collaborating institutions according to the institutions' own protocols. Collaborator samples were shipped for TCRbeta analysis as frozen whole blood, isolated PBMCs, or DNA extracted from either sample type. TCRbeta CDR3 regions were amplified from genomic DNA using the immunoSEQ Assay, a bias-controlled multiplex PCR. In the authors' own workflow: The number of nucleated cells in each sample was estimated by amplification of reference gene primers within the assay. To quantify the absolute abundance of each unique TCRbeta CDR3 rearrangement, sequence reads were collapsed and filtered. For each sample, productive Simpson clonality was calculated as the square root of Simpson's diversity index across productive rearrangements. Sourced from immuneACCESS, this table was stored by TCRdb with only in-frame sequences that have V and J called. A share of the clones is absent; for the studies checked, an unresolved V gene accounts for under half, and the remainder has no known explanation. V, J and clone size reflect that table, while D and trimming were determined from the DNA. In all, the sample holds about 350,000 clones, and 91% of those were seen once. 3% to 4% of the sample rests with the top ten.

Points the paper makes about the study in general: Clinical and demographic metadata were provided uncurated, with the amount varying by source and participant.

A note on this clone: The antigen this receptor binds is unknown. No base quality information exists; no much larger clone differs at one position.

The source is a young woman who had recovered from COVID-19. Input material: peripheral blood.

The bases are TGTGCCAGCTCGCCCGGGACTAGCGGCACAGATACGCAGTATTTT. This sequence encodes CASSPGTSGTDTQYF. In this chain, TRBV18 is recombined with TRBJ2-3, and TRBD2 matches 10 of the central bases. The V end gives up 6 bases and the J end 1 base, leaving 4 bases in the junction not matched to a gene. The CDR3 goes from the cysteine to the phenylalanine over 15 residues. Only CDR3 DNA is held: 45 bases, read in frame from base 1. The germline V gene supplies CDR1 KGHSH and CDR2 LQKENI.